This passage covers 3 T cell receptor beta chains from one sample sequenced in a study of T-cell reconstitution after alpha-beta-depleted transplantation in children. TCRbeta library preparation incorporated unique molecular identifiers. TCRdb processed the PCR reads anew with MiXCR; each CDR3 protein has one entry. The sample yields 130,000 to 150,000 distinct CDR3 sequences, about 9% seen once. Sequencing used PBMCs, mostly from graft donor cells, obtained 180 days after TCRalphabeta/CD19-depleted stem cell transplant. The receptors originated from a female patient aged 2 to 10 who had a stem cell transplant for congenital amegakaryocytic thrombocytopenia, so the T cells may come from the graft donor.

This clonotype has only one observation. One base away lies a much larger clone, so this may be a sequencing read error. This sequence joins TRBV25-1 and TRBJ2-2; D is unclear. This CDR3 spans 14 amino acids. With 8 bases removed from V and 7 bases from J, the gap between germline ends came to 17 bases. Germline-derived CDR1 and CDR2 are MGHDK and SYGVNS. CDR3 coding DNA: TGTGCCAGCCCTGTCTGTGGGGTGGGCGGGGAGCTGTTTTTT. Its translation is CASPVCGVGGELFF.

The rearrangement uses TRBV27 and TRBJ2-1; TRBD2 aligns across 11 bases. The trim removed 1 base at V and 9 bases at J, leaving 11 bases unmatched. CDR1 is MNHEY and CDR2 is SMNVEV in the germline V gene (reference sequence). The CDR3 consists of 17 residues. The CDR3 protein is CASSLLPSGRSWGEQFF. CDR3 in DNA: TGTGCCAGCAGTTTATTGCCTAGCGGGAGGTCTTGGGGTGAGCAGTTCTTC.

The rearrangement uses TRBV6-5 and TRBJ2-1, with 7 bases lining up with TRBD1. The V gene's germline CDR1 is MNHEY and CDR2 SVGAGI. This CDR3 comprises 14 residues. Losses at the gene ends were 0 bases for V and 7 bases for J; bases not matched to a gene: 3. CDR3 DNA sequence: TGTGCCAGCAGTTACTCGTTCAGGGGGAATGAGCAGTTCTTC. Translation: CASSYSFRGNEQFF.